The source of this T cell receptor (beta chain) is a study of T cells after posttransplantation cyclophosphamide. Broader study findings: Later post-transplant blood repertoires were often dominated by donor CD8+ memory clones.

As regards this clone: Its antigen is not identified.

The V segment lost 3 bases and the J segment 3 bases; nucleotides outside the gene matches: 4. Germline-derived CDR1 and CDR2 are SGHTA and FQGNSA. The CDR3 has 15 residues. Assay: immunoSEQ multiplex PCR; the TCRdb copy retains only in-frame clones and omits some. The data show some 45,000 clones, roughly 87% seen once. A marrow graft followed busulfan-fludarabine conditioning, with cyclophosphamide on days +3 and +4. This receptor was obtained from a male patient between 60 and 69 years old who received an allogeneic stem cell transplant from a related donor and was CMV-positive. Certain T cells may be donor cells from the graft. The chain couples TRBV7-2 to TRBJ2-1, with 8 positions matching TRBD2. Source: PBMCs, taken less than 70 days after allogeneic stem cell transplant with posttransplant cyclophosphamide. CDR3: CASSLDGTSYNEQFF. The DNA of the CDR3 is TGTGCCAGCAGCTTGGACGGGACTAGCTACAATGAGCAGTTCTTC.